A single sample gave rise to the 4 T cell receptor beta chains below, sequenced in a study of T cells in Graves' hyperthyroidism and ophthalmopathy. Amplified TCR beta CDR3 regions derived from RNA transcripts. An initial round of RT-PCR targeting the TCR CDR3 relied on the HTBI primer set. TCRdb re-analysed the multiplex PCR reads in MiXCR, keeping a single row per CDR3 protein. The table records fewer than 800,000 distinct CDR3 sequences, about a sixth of them present only once. The sample was blood. The receptors originated from a man aged 18 to 30 with Graves' hyperthyroidism.

This clonotype was counted only a few times. J is TRBJ2-1 and V is TRBV20-1, with 7 bases identical to TRBD2. The CDR3 has 13 residues. V was clipped by 6 bases and J by 4 bases; unmatched bases: 6. CDR1 is DFQATT, CDR2 SNEGSKA, per germline (reference sequence). The CDR3 sequence is CSAGTMGYNEQFF. The DNA of the CDR3 is TGCAGTGCCGGGACTATGGGGTACAATGAGCAGTTCTTC.

Ten or more counts support this clonotype. The chain carries TRBV28 and TRBJ2-7; 11 positions agree with TRBD2. Germline assignment: CDR1 MDHEN and CDR2 SYDVKM. This CDR3 has 14 amino acids. Trimming cost V 1 base and J 5 bases; bases outside gene matches: 1. CDR3 bases: TGTGCCAGCAGTTTATTACTAGCGGGAGACGAGCAGTACTTC. Amino acids: CASSLLLAGDEQYF. The variable domain in full, completed from reference TRBV28 and TRBJ2-7, reads DVKVTQSSRYLVKRTGEKVFLECVQDMDHENMFWYRQDPGLGLRLIYFSYDVKMKEKGDIPEGYSVSREKKERFSLILESASTNQTSMYLCASSLLLAGDEQYFGPGTRLTVT.

This clonotype was counted between two and nine times. The gene calls are TRBV12-3 or TRBV12-4 and TRBJ1-6; D remains ambiguous. The CDR3 runs to 12 residues. The V gene lost 6 bases and the J gene lost 6 bases, with 6 bases spanning the gap. CDR3: CASRPFNSPLHF. CDR3 nucleotide sequence: TGTGCCAGCAGGCCCTTTAATTCACCCCTCCACTTT.

V gene TRBV10-3 combines with J gene TRBJ2-1; no clear D gene. Trimming stripped 0 bases from V and 12 bases from J, with 12 bases between. Looked up from germline, CDR1 is ENHRY and CDR2 is SYGVKD. The CDR3 is made up of 13 amino acids. The CDR3 coding sequence is TGTGCCATCAGTGAGTCGAATGGTTCGGGGCAGTTCTTC. It specifies CAISESNGSGQFF.